These 4 T cell receptor beta chains were all obtained from the same sample, sequenced in a study of T cell repertoires in cytomegalovirus infection. TCRdb used MiXCR to reprocess the reads, holding one entry per CDR3 protein. The sample lists about 600,000 distinct CDR3 sequences; around 24% were seen once. The sequenced material came from CD8+ T cells from PBMCs. The receptors here all came from a human donor in good health (CMV status not recorded). Some clones in this sample may be carry-over from other donors' samples.

There are a few counts of this clonotype. The genes are TRBV24-1 and TRBJ2-2; no clear D. The length of the CDR3 is 13 residues. CDR1 KGHDR and CDR2 SFDVKD come from the germline V gene. Trimming removed 3 bases from V and 3 bases from J, with 4 bases in between. The CDR3 sequence: CATSDADTGELFF. CDR3 sequence (DNA): TGTGCCACCAGTGATGCGGACACCGGGGAGCTGTTTTTT.

This clonotype has only a few counts. This chain joins TRBV29-1 and TRBJ2-7; D not resolved. The CDR3 contains 13 residues. Trimming took off 1 base at V and 5 bases at J, with 12 bases between the two ends. CDR1 and CDR2 (germline): SQVTM, ANQGSEA. CDR3 DNA: TGCAGCGTTGAAGCGGCAACTCCAGACGAGCAGTACTTC. It translates to CSVEAATPDEQYF.

The J gene is TRBJ2-1, the V gene TRBV2; unclear D gene. With 8 bases removed from V and 0 bases from J, the gap between germline ends came to 11 bases. CDR1 is SNHLY, CDR2 FYNNEI, per germline. CDR3 length: 14 residues. This chain's CDR3 is CASRGGYSYNEQFF. CDR3 DNA: TGTGCCAGCCGAGGTGGATACTCCTACAATGAGCAGTTCTTC. Drawing the rest from reference TRBV2 and TRBJ2-1, the complete variable domain is EPEVTQTPSHQVTQMGQEVILRCVPISNHLYFYWYRQILGQKVEFLVSFYNNEISEKSEIFDDQFSVERPDGSNFTLKIRSTKLEDSAMYFCASRGGYSYNEQFFGPGTRLTVL.

This clonotype was observed at least ten times. V usage is TRBV7-8 and J usage is TRBJ2-1, with 8 bases matching TRBD1. V shed 0 bases and J 7 bases; nucleotides not matched to a gene: 8. The CDR3 totals 16 residues. The germline V gene encodes CDR1 SGHVS and CDR2 FQNEAQ. The CDR3 nucleotides are TGTGCCAGCAGCTTAGCTTTCGGACAGGGTAAAAATGAGCAGTTCTTC. It specifies CASSLAFGQGKNEQFF.